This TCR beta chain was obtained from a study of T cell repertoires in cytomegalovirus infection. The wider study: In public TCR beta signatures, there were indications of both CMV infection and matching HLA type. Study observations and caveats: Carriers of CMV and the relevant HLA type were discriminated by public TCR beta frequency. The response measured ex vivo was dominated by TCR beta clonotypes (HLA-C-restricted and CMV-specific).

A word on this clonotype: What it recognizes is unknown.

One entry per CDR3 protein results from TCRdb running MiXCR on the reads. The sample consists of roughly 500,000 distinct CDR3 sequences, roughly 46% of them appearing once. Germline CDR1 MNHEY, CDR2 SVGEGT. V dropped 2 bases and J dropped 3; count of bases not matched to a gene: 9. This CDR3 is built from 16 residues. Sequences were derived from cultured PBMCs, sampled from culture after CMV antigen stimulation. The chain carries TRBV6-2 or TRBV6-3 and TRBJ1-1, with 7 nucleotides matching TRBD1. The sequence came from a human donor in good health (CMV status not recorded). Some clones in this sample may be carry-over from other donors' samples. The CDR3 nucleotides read TGTGCCAGCAGTTACGTTTCAGGGGGTCCGTACACTGAAGCTTTCTTT. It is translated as CASSYVSGGPYTEAFF.